This entry lists 5 T cell receptor beta chains sequenced from one sample in a study of blood T cell repertoires in COVID-19. The table came from immunoSEQ multiplex PCR; TCRdb's copy has only in-frame clones and leaves some out. The table has roughly 250,000 clones, roughly 89% seen once; the top ten hold about 0.8%. Sequenced: peripheral blood. The receptors stem from a man aged 30 to 45 with acute or convalescent COVID-19.

Note on this clone: A read error may account for a junction end that differs from germline. The chain is built from TRBV30 and TRBJ1-3; no firm D call. Germline CDR1 and CDR2: GTSNPN and SVGIG (reference sequence). The CDR3 totals 14 residues. DNA for the CDR3: TGTGCGTGGACCCCACGCGGCTCTGGAAACACCATATATTTT. Amino acids: CAWTPRGSGNTIYF.

The V gene is TRBV4-2, the J gene TRBJ1-4; a weak D match, TRBD1 (6 bases). Germline V lookup: CDR1 LGHNA, CDR2 YNFKEQ. The length of the CDR3 is 17 residues. Between the trimmed V and J ends, which lost 2 bases and 8 bases, there was a span of 21 bases. In nucleotides, the CDR3 is TGTGCCAGCAGCCAAACCGCTCGGACAGAGCTTCTGGAAAAACTGTTTTTT. Protein sequence: CASSQTARTELLEKLFF.

V and J are TRBV20-1 and TRBJ2-7; 10 nucleotides line up with TRBD2. Germline assignment: CDR1 DFQATT and CDR2 SNEGSKA (reference sequence). CDR3 length equals 14 residues. Germline trimming cut 3 bases from V and 3 bases from J; bases unmatched to any gene: 5. The CDR3 protein is CSASLAGVVYEQYF. The CDR3 DNA follows: TGCAGTGCTAGTCTAGCGGGAGTAGTCTACGAGCAGTACTTC.

The chain carries TRBV6-6 and TRBJ1-2; 8 bases are shared with TRBD1. The germline V gene has CDR1 MNHNY and CDR2 SVGAGI (reference sequence). With 5 bases clipped from V and 4 bases from J, the junction kept 3 bases outside the gene matches. The CDR3 is 13 residues long. CDR3 residues: CASSLDRVYGYTF. For the CDR3, the DNA is TGTGCCAGCAGTCTGGACAGGGTCTATGGCTACACCTTC.

This clone came up once. The chain combines TRBV28 with TRBJ1-1; D is unresolved. CDR1 is MDHEN, CDR2 SYDVKM, per germline. CDR3 length equals 14 residues. V was clipped by 2 bases and J by 5 bases, with 12 bases between them. CDR3 sequence reads: CASSLVLRGTEAFF. CDR3 nucleotides: TGTGCCAGCAGTTTAGTCCTAAGAGGAACTGAAGCTTTCTTT. Drawing the rest from reference TRBV28 and TRBJ1-1, the complete variable domain is DVKVTQSSRYLVKRTGEKVFLECVQDMDHENMFWYRQDPGLGLRLIYFSYDVKMKEKGDIPEGYSVSREKKERFSLILESASTNQTSMYLCASSLVLRGTEAFFGQGTRLTVV.